The 11 T cell receptor beta chains reported below all come from one sample, sequenced in a study of human T cells and chemical hapten exposure. TCRdb reprocessed the RACE reads with MiXCR, giving one entry per CDR3 protein. The sample contains tens of thousands of distinct CDR3 sequences, 13% of which appear only once. Stated time point: patch test 3, about 24 weeks after DPC sensitization. Regarding treatment: therapeutic diphenylcyclopropenone sensitization with weekly scalp DPC. Material: whole blood, obtained in connection with sensitization to the hapten diphenylcyclopropenone (DPC). These receptor sequences come from a woman aged 45 to 65 with alopecia areata. Some clones in this sample may be carry-over from other donors' samples.

Only a few counts were recorded for this clonotype. J is TRBJ1-6 and V is TRBV28; D perhaps matches TRBD1 (5 bases). CDR3 length: 15 amino acids. The V end was cut by 7 bases, the J end by 0 bases, with 10 bases between. Germline values: CDR1 MDHEN, CDR2 SYDVKM. The DNA for the CDR3 is TGTGCCAGCATCGAGGGGAGCTCCTATAATTCACCCCTCCACTTT. It is translated as CASIEGSSYNSPLHF. The entire variable domain, with the rest obtained from reference TRBV28 and TRBJ1-6, is as follows: DVKVTQSSRYLVKRTGEKVFLECVQDMDHENMFWYRQDPGLGLRLIYFSYDVKMKEKGDIPEGYSVSREKKERFSLILESASTNQTSMYLCASIEGSSYNSPLHFGNGTRLTVT.

The chain employs TRBV11-2 and TRBJ2-5; weak D call: TRBD2 (6 bases). V was trimmed by 5 bases and J by 4 bases, leaving 14 bases between them. CDR3 size: 14 residues. Germline values: CDR1 SGHAT, CDR2 FQNNGV. CDR3 in amino acids: CASSRDAGSETQYF. CDR3 in DNA: TGTGCCAGCAGCCGAGATGCGGGATCAGAGACCCAGTACTTC. Using reference TRBV11-2 and TRBJ2-5 for the parts outside the CDR3, the full variable domain is EAGVAQSPRYKIIEKRQSVAFWCNPISGHATLYWYQQILGQGPKLLIQFQNNGVVDDSQLPKDRFSAERLKGVDSTLKIQPAKLEDSAVYLCASSRDAGSETQYFGPGTRLLVL.

This clonotype was counted a few times. The rearrangement joins TRBV6-5 to TRBJ1-1; D may be TRBD1 (5 bases). CDR3 size: 13 residues. The germline V gene has CDR1 MNHEY and CDR2 SVGAGI. Trimming pared 6 bases from V and 4 bases from J, leaving 12 bases between. The CDR3 reads CASSHRDSTEAFF. The CDR3 DNA sequence: TGTGCCAGCAGCCATCGTGACAGCACTGAAGCTTTCTTT.

As concerns this clonotype: A much bigger clone sits one base away, suggesting this may be a read error. The chain links TRBV29-1 to TRBJ2-3; the D is unclear. V lost 3 bases and J lost 1, with 2 bases in between. The germline gives CDR1 SQVTM, CDR2 ANQGSEA. The CDR3 covers 11 residues. As DNA, the CDR3 is TGCAGCGTTGACCGCACAGATACGCAGTATTTT. Amino acid sequence: CSVDRTDTQYF.

The V and J genes are TRBV2 and TRBJ2-1, with 7 bases fitting TRBD1. This CDR3 spans 14 amino acids. The germline V gene encodes CDR1 SNHLY and CDR2 FYNNEI. J lost 0 bases, V lost 8 bases, and 4 bases had no gene match. The CDR3 sequence is CASRRDSSYNEQFF. In DNA form, the CDR3 reads TGTGCCAGCCGTCGGGACAGCTCCTACAATGAGCAGTTCTTC.

The sample holds many counts of this clonotype. The rearrangement uses TRBV10-2 and TRBJ2-7, with 8 bases identical to TRBD2. This CDR3 contains 13 residues. V trimming: 5 bases; J trimming: 5 bases; junction bases outside the gene matches: 5. CDR1 is WSHSY, CDR2 SAAADI, per germline. The CDR3, as DNA: TGCGCCAGCAGTAGACTAGCGAGCAACGAGCAGTACTTC. The encoded protein is CASSRLASNEQYF.

This clonotype was observed many times. The chain carries TRBV7-6 and TRBJ2-2; 10 bases align to TRBD2. The length of the CDR3 is 16 residues. Germline loops: CDR1 SGHVS, CDR2 FNYEAQ. J gave up 5 bases and V 2 bases, and 5 bases lay outside the gene matches. CDR3 coding DNA: TGTGCCAGCAGCTTACGGGATAGCGGGAGGACCGGGGAGCTGTTTTTT. This sequence encodes CASSLRDSGRTGELFF.

This clonotype has at least ten counts. The V call is TRBV29-1, the J call TRBJ2-7; perhaps TRBD2 as D (5 bases). V was cut by 4 bases and J by 3 bases, with 13 bases left in between. Germline values: CDR1 SQVTM, CDR2 ANQGSEA. The CDR3 contains 13 residues. The CDR3 region has the DNA TGCAGCGTTGCCATCTCCGGGGACTACGAGCAGTACTTC. This gives the protein CSVAISGDYEQYF.

This clonotype occurred a few times. V gene TRBV6-4 combines with J gene TRBJ2-3; the D is unclear. V was shortened by 6 bases and J by 1 base, with 8 bases between the two germline ends. The V gene's germline CDR1 is MRHNA and CDR2 SNTAGT. The CDR3 totals 13 residues. DNA for the CDR3: TGTGCCAGCAGAGAGTCAGGCACAGATACGCAGTATTTT. Translating gives CASRESGTDTQYF.

In this sample, this clonotype turned up a few times. The chain links TRBV5-1 to TRBJ2-1; 7 positions match TRBD2. Trimming took 0 bases from V and 8 from J; bases not matched to a gene: 11. The V gene's germline CDR1 is SGHRS and CDR2 YFSETQ. There are 16 residues in the CDR3. CDR3 residues: CASSLGQLSGIDEQFF. The CDR3 coding sequence is TGCGCCAGCAGCTTGGGCCAATTAAGCGGGATCGATGAGCAGTTCTTC.

V gene TRBV20-1 combines with J gene TRBJ2-7; 14 bases align to TRBD2. CDR3 length: 15 amino acids. V was pared by 6 bases and J by 3 bases, with 7 bases of the junction left unmatched. Per germline, CDR1 DFQATT and CDR2 SNEGSKA (reference sequence). CDR3 nucleotides: TGCAGTGCCTACGGGACTAGCGGGGGCATCTACGAGCAGTACTTC. Protein sequence: CSAYGTSGGIYEQYF.